Below are 3 T cell receptor beta chains sequenced from a single sample in a study of spatial heterogeneity in lung cancer. The time point was: sample taken at primary tumor resection. Study findings and constraints: Expanded intratumoral alpha and beta TCR counts tracked tumor mutation counts.

No antigen is known for these receptors. TCRdb ran MiXCR on the 5' RACE reads and lists one entry per CDR3 protein. The sample lists 20,000 to 25,000 distinct CDR3 sequences; 5% to 7% were seen once. Sample: lung tumor tissue, taken at surgery. These receptors all stem from a male donor with early-stage non-small cell lung cancer.

This clonotype occurred many times. The V and J genes are TRBV5-1 and TRBJ1-1; D gene unclear. This CDR3 comprises 12 residues. V was trimmed by 7 bases and J by 6 bases, leaving 13 bases between them. Germline V gene sequence: CDR1 SGHRS, CDR2 YFSETQ. The CDR3 protein is CASPQVRAEAFF. The CDR3 region has the DNA TGCGCCAGCCCTCAAGTTCGGGCTGAAGCTTTCTTT.

Turning to this clonotype: A much larger clone lies one base from this, so it may be a read error. The chain employs TRBV6-5 and TRBJ2-2; D might be TRBD1 (5 bases). The CDR3 runs 15 residues. Germline CDR1 and CDR2: MNHEY and SVGAGI. The CDR3: CASSYTGAHTRELFF. As DNA, the CDR3 is TGTGCCAGCAGTTACACTGGGGCCCACACCCGGGAGCTGTTTTTT.

This clonotype showed up many times. The gene calls are TRBV12-3 or TRBV12-4 and TRBJ2-1; 10 nucleotides align to TRBD2. The CDR3 is 15 residues long. The V and J ends lost 6 bases and 4 bases, in that order; junction bases with no gene match: 6. DNA of the CDR3: TGTGCCAGCAGCCAGACTAGCGGGTTGTACAATGAGCAGTTCTTC. Protein sequence: CASSQTSGLYNEQFF.